A single sample gave rise to the 13 T cell receptor beta chains below, sequenced in a study of blood T cells in healthy people across ages. Together with a sample-barcoded 5' primer, a J-beta primer mix was included in a second PCR lasting about 7 to 12 cycles. TCRdb analysed the 5' RACE reads with MiXCR anew, one entry per CDR3 protein. This table has about 1.4 million distinct CDR3 sequences, around 55% appearing once. The sample taken for sequencing was blood. The receptors were gathered from a man between 18 and 35 years old in good health.

The rearrangement uses TRBV27 and TRBJ1-5; D might be TRBD1 (6 bases). V was pared by 3 bases and J by 5 bases, with 11 bases between. Per the germline V gene, CDR1 is MNHEY and CDR2 is SMNVEV (reference sequence). The CDR3 runs to 14 residues. The CDR3 region has the DNA TGTGCCAGCAGTTTCAGGGGAAGGGATCAGCCCCAGCATTTT. Protein: CASSFRGRDQPQHF.

This clonotype was counted a few times. The chain combines TRBV6-1 with TRBJ2-7; D may match TRBD1 or TRBD2 (5 bases each). The CDR3 covers 12 residues. Germline assignment: CDR1 MNHNS and CDR2 SASEGT. V lost 10 bases and J 3 bases, leaving 13 bases between the germline ends. The DNA of the CDR3 is TGTGCCACCACCGGGGCCCTCTACGAGCAGTACTTC. This translates into CATTGALYEQYF.

The table lists this clonotype with a count of one. The rearrangement links TRBV6-1 to TRBJ2-5, with 11 bases lining up with TRBD2. This CDR3 has 16 residues. V gave up 6 bases and J gave up 11 bases; unmatched junction bases: 17. CDR1 MNHNS and CDR2 SASEGT come from the germline V gene. This CDR3 is CASRVPSGGNINEQYF. For the CDR3, the DNA is TGTGCCAGCAGAGTCCCTAGCGGGGGGAATATCAATGAGCAGTACTTC.

The rearrangement links TRBV12-3 or TRBV12-4 to TRBJ2-7; D not certain. The CDR3 is made up of 12 amino acids. V lost 3 bases, J lost 2 bases, and 5 bases lay in between. The chain's CDR3 is CASSFTPYEQYF. CDR3 bases: TGTGCCAGCAGTTTCACCCCCTACGAGCAGTACTTC.

This clonotype appeared a few times. One end of the junction varies from germline; a read error may be responsible. The CDR3 sequence is CASSLWRGDQETQYF. CDR3 nucleotides: TGTGCCAGCAGCTTATGGCGGGGGGACCAGGAGACCCAGTACTTC. This rearrangement joins TRBV7-8 to TRBJ2-5; 8 bases align to TRBD2. CDR3 length: 15 residues. CDR1 and CDR2 (germline): SGHVS, FQNEAQ.

This chain joins TRBV7-6 and TRBJ2-4; 7 bases align to TRBD2. After removal of 5 bases from V and 5 bases from J, the junction contained 15 bases not matched to a gene. The germline CDR1 and CDR2 sequences are SGHVS and FNYEAQ. The CDR3 runs to 17 residues. The CDR3 bases are TGTGCCAGCAGCCCTGCCTGGGCGGGAGAAACCCAAAACATTCAGTACTTC. Translating it yields CASSPAWAGETQNIQYF.

The V gene is TRBV12-3 or TRBV12-4, the J gene TRBJ2-1; 8 nucleotides agree with TRBD1. The junction had 7 bases not matched to a gene; V was cut back by 6 bases and J by 9 bases. This CDR3 has 13 amino acids. The CDR3 DNA is TGTGCCAGCAGCGGGACAGGTAGGGTTGAGCAGTTCTTC. Residues: CASSGTGRVEQFF.

The V and J genes are TRBV27 and TRBJ2-1; the match to TRBD1 covers 7 bases. The length of the CDR3 is 15 residues. J gave up 6 bases and V 6 bases, and 11 bases lay outside the gene matches. The germline gives CDR1 MNHEY, CDR2 SMNVEV (reference sequence). The CDR3 sequence is CASSPGQVVSNEQFF. The DNA for the CDR3 is TGTGCCAGCAGCCCAGGACAGGTAGTTAGCAATGAGCAGTTCTTC.

This clonotype was seen a handful of times. The chain is built from TRBV12-3 or TRBV12-4 and TRBJ1-1, with TRBD1 matching over 9 bases. CDR3 size: 15 residues. V was pared by 6 bases and J by 5 bases, with 10 bases of the junction left unmatched. The CDR3 spells CASSLTGGARTEAFF. Written as DNA, the CDR3 is TGTGCCAGCAGCCTTACAGGGGGCGCGAGGACTGAAGCTTTCTTT.

The CDR3 bases are TGCAGTGCTAGAGATCACCAAGTGGGTTACTACGAGCAGTACTTC. It translates to CSARDHQVGYYEQYF. V and J are TRBV20-1 and TRBJ2-7, with D hard to call. This CDR3 spans 15 amino acids. Trimming cost V 0 bases and J 3 bases, with 15 bases left between them. The V gene's germline CDR1 is DFQATT and CDR2 SNEGSKA (reference sequence).

This chain links TRBV27 with TRBJ2-5; TRBD1 is a possible D gene (5 bases). Trimming cost V 5 bases and J 7 bases, with 14 bases left between them. Germline CDR1 is MNHEY and CDR2 is SMNVEV (reference sequence). The CDR3 totals 13 residues. Here the CDR3 DNA reads TGTGCCAGCAGTCTCCAGGTTAGGGGGACCCAGTACTTC. As protein: CASSLQVRGTQYF.

This clonotype was found a few times. V gene TRBV3-1 combines with J gene TRBJ2-1, with 7 bases aligning to TRBD2. This CDR3 comprises 15 residues. V lost 6 bases to trimming and J lost 3 bases; unmatched junction nucleotides: 8. Looked up from germline, CDR1 is LGHDT and CDR2 is YNNKEL (reference sequence). The CDR3: CASSQGPSGYNEQFF. In DNA form, the CDR3 reads TGTGCCAGCAGTCAGGGCCCTAGCGGCTACAATGAGCAGTTCTTC.

This clonotype was seen a few times. The CDR3 nucleotides read TGTGCCAGCAGTTTAGACAGGCGGACCGGGGAGCTGTTTTTT. Its translation: CASSLDRRTGELFF. The chain combines TRBV12-3 or TRBV12-4 with TRBJ2-2, with D perhaps matching TRBD1 (5 bases). The CDR3 totals 14 residues. Trimming shortened V by 1 base and J by 5 bases, and 8 bases separated the two germline ends.